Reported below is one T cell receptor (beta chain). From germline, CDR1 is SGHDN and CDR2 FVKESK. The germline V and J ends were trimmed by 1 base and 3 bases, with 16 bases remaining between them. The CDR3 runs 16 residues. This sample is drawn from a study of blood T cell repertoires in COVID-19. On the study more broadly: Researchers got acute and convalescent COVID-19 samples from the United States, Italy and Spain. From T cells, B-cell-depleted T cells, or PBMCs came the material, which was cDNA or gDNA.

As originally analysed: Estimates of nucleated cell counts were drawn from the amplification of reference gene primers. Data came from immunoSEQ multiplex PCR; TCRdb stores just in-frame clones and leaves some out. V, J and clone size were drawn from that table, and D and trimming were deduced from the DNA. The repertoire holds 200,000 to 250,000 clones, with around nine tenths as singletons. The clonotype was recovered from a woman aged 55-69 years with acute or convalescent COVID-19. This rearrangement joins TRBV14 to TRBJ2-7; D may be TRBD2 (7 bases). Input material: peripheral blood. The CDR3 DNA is TGTGCCAGCAGCCAAGGACCGTACGGGGGGCTCTACGAGCAGTACTTC. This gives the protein CASSQGPYGGLYEQYF.